The present T cell receptor (beta chain) was sequenced within a study of blood T cell repertoires in COVID-19. Study-wide context: T cells, B-cell-depleted T cells, or PBMCs provided the cDNA or gDNA that served as material.

With 5 bases clipped from V and 2 bases from J, the junction kept 0 bases outside the gene matches. Germline V gives CDR1 GTSNPN, CDR2 SVGIG (reference sequence). This CDR3 has 12 amino acids. Clones were sequenced by immunoSEQ multiplex PCR, and TCRdb holds only the in-frame ones, with some missing. The data hold a few hundred thousand clones, with approximately 90% observed a single time. J is TRBJ1-2 and V is TRBV30; 9 bases fit TRBD1. The TCR sequence derives from a woman between 18 and 30 years old who had recovered from COVID-19. The sequenced sample consisted of PBMCs or T cells enriched from blood (not recorded which). The CDR3 spells CAWGQGNYGYTF. The CDR3 DNA reads TGTGCCTGGGGACAGGGGAACTATGGCTACACCTTC.